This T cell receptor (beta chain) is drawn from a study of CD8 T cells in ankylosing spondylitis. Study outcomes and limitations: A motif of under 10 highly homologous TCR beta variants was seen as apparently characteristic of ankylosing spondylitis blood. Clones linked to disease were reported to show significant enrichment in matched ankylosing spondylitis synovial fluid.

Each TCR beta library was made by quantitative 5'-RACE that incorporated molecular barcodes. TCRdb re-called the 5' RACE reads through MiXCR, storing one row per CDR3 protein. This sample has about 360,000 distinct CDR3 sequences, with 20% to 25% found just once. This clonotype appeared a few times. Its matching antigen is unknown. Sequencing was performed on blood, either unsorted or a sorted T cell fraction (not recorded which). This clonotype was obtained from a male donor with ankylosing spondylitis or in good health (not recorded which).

CDR3 nucleotides: TGTGCCAGCAGCAACGCCTTGGGGAGTGGAGAGCAGTACTTC. Its translation is CASSNALGSGEQYF. The chain couples TRBV7-9 to TRBJ2-7; TRBD2 is a possible D gene (5 bases). Germline V gene sequence: CDR1 SEHNR, CDR2 FQNEAQ (reference sequence). The CDR3 consists of 14 residues. Between the trimmed V and J ends, which lost 5 bases and 7 bases, there was a span of 18 bases.